One and the same sample provided the 10 T cell receptor beta chains below, sequenced in a study of STAT5B mutations in CD4+ large granular lymphocyte leukemia. Sequencing used immunoSEQ multiplex PCR; TCRdb keeps in-frame clones, though not all of them. The data show about 30,000 clones, with more than 75% seen just once and about 1.9% held by the top ten. Sequencing was done on a sample of CD4+ T cells from blood buffy coats. Receptor source: a human donor in good health.

V gene TRBV7-3 combines with J gene TRBJ2-5, with D perhaps given as TRBD1 or TRBD2 (5 bases each). The CDR3 has 15 amino acids. Germline V gene lookup returns CDR1 SGHTA and CDR2 FQGTGA. V lost 0 bases, J lost 6 bases, and 14 bases lay in between. The DNA of the CDR3 is TGTGCCAGCAGCTTAACGGGGCTCGGGGCCCAGACCCAGTACTTC. This sequence encodes CASSLTGLGAQTQYF.

This chain connects TRBV4-3 to TRBJ2-3; weak D call: TRBD2 (5 bases). There are 14 residues in the CDR3. Between the trimmed V and J ends, which lost 6 bases and 0 bases, there was a span of 10 bases. Per the germline V gene, CDR1 is LGHNA and CDR2 is YSLEER. The CDR3 DNA is TGCGCCAGCAGTGATTGGACTAGCACAGATACGCAGTATTTT. The encoded protein is CASSDWTSTDTQYF.

The J gene is TRBJ1-3, the V gene TRBV6-5; tentative D call: TRBD1 (5 bases). CDR3 length: 14 amino acids. Looked up from germline, CDR1 is MNHEY and CDR2 is SVGAGI. Trimming left V 8 bases short and J 0 bases short, with 11 bases between. The CDR3 coding sequence is TGTGCCAGCTCACGGGGGGGCTCTGGAAACACCATATATTTT. Translating it yields CASSRGGSGNTIYF.

Only one count was recorded for this clone. V is TRBV5-1 and J is TRBJ1-5, with 7 bases identical to TRBD1. The CDR3 covers 19 residues. Germline CDR1 is SGHRS and CDR2 is YFSETQ. Losses at the gene ends were 7 bases for V and 7 bases for J; bases not matched to a gene: 26. The CDR3 is CASAWRNATGHEVRQPQHF. CDR3 DNA: TGCGCCAGCGCCTGGAGAAACGCGACAGGGCATGAAGTCAGGCAGCCCCAGCATTTT.

The chain recombines TRBV6-5 with TRBJ1-2; D is perhaps TRBD1 (5 bases). Germline V gene sequence: CDR1 MNHEY, CDR2 SVGAGI. The CDR3 loop spans 14 amino acids. Trimming stripped 3 bases from V and 3 bases from J, with 11 bases between. The CDR3 bases are TGTGCCAGCAGTTATGCCAGGGACCACTATGGCTACACCTTC. Amino acids: CASSYARDHYGYTF.

The chain combines TRBV7-6 with TRBJ2-7; tentative D call: TRBD2 (6 bases). V shed 5 bases and J shed 2 bases, with 16 bases lying between them. This CDR3 is 15 amino acids long. In germline, CDR1 is SGHVS, CDR2 FNYEAQ. CDR3 sequence (DNA): TGTGCCAGCAGCAAAGACGGGGGAATAACCTACGAGCAGTACTTC. Protein product: CASSKDGGITYEQYF.

The V call is TRBV5-5, the J call TRBJ2-7, with 10 bases lining up with TRBD1. The CDR3 consists of 15 residues. With 5 bases clipped from V and 0 bases from J, the junction kept 5 bases outside the gene matches. Germline V gives CDR1 SGHKS, CDR2 YYEKEE (reference sequence). The CDR3 DNA is TGTGCCAGCAGGATGGGACAGGGGATCTCCTACGAGCAGTACTTC. Encoded protein: CASRMGQGISYEQYF.

This clone was counted a few times. CDR3 amino acids: CASSLVQHYGYTF. CDR3 coding DNA: TGTGCCAGCAGCTTAGTACAGCACTATGGCTACACCTTC. V is TRBV7-2 and J is TRBJ1-2, with D hard to call. This CDR3 comprises 13 residues. Trimming took 1 base from V and 3 from J, leaving 6 bases between them. From germline, CDR1 is SGHTA and CDR2 FQGNSA.

The chain joins TRBV7-2 to TRBJ2-1, with 8 bases matching TRBD1. V lost 5 bases and J lost 8; bases outside the gene matches: 5. Germline CDR1 SGHTA, CDR2 FQGNSA. The CDR3 is 13 residues long. The CDR3 coding sequence is TGTGCCAGCAGCGCTCAACAGGGGGATGAGCAGTTCTTC. It translates to CASSAQQGDEQFF.

As for this clone: The junction does not match germline at one end; this may be a read error. V usage is TRBV7-9 and J usage is TRBJ2-7; D may match TRBD1 or TRBD2 (5 bases each). The CDR3 length is 16 residues. Germline V gene data show CDR1 as SEHNR and CDR2 as FQNEAQ (reference sequence). CDR3 residues: CASSLGGGLLSFEQYF. In nucleotides, the CDR3 is TGTGCCAGCAGCTTAGGGGGCGGACTCCTCTCCTTCGAGCAGTACTTC.